A single sample is the source of the 19 T cell receptor beta chains below, sequenced in a study of blood T cell repertoires in COVID-19. This table comes from immunoSEQ multiplex PCR, and its TCRdb copy is limited to in-frame clones, with some not included. The sample has 95,000 to 100,000 clones; 90% to 95% are singletons. The sequenced sample was peripheral blood. The source of these receptors is a man aged 45-60 years with acute or convalescent COVID-19.

The chain is built from TRBV6-5 and TRBJ1-1; D remains ambiguous. V lost 0 bases to trimming and J lost 1 base, with 6 bases between them. The CDR3 runs 14 residues. In germline, CDR1 is MNHEY, CDR2 SVGAGI. CDR3 protein: CASSYSRGNTEAFF. Here the CDR3 DNA reads TGTGCCAGCAGTTACTCGAGAGGGAACACTGAAGCTTTCTTT.

The chain recombines TRBV5-6 with TRBJ2-7; tentative D call: TRBD2 (6 bases). V lost 0 bases and J 2 bases, leaving 12 bases between the germline ends. This CDR3 region has 15 residues. CDR1 is SGHDT and CDR2 is YYEEEE in the germline V gene. CDR3 bases: TGTGCCAGCAGCTTGGTATTAGCGGAGCCCTACGAGCAGTACTTC. It codes for CASSLVLAEPYEQYF.

This rearrangement joins TRBV4-1 to TRBJ2-7; 8 nucleotides agree with TRBD1. V lost 4 bases and J lost 8; bases outside the gene matches: 13. Germline CDR1 MGHRA, CDR2 YSYEKL. The CDR3 spans 15 residues. The CDR3 spells CASSLGQGTLYQQYF. In DNA form, the CDR3 reads TGCGCCAGCAGCCTCGGACAGGGTACGCTCTATCAGCAGTACTTC.

The V gene is TRBV5-1, the J gene TRBJ2-7, with 7 bases identical to TRBD2. J lost 4 bases, V lost 5 bases, and 3 bases had no gene match. In germline, CDR1 is SGHRS, CDR2 YFSETQ. CDR3 size: 12 residues. CDR3 loop: CASSGGLYEQYF. The CDR3 coding sequence is TGCGCCAGCAGTGGGGGACTATACGAGCAGTACTTC.

V is TRBV7-9 and J is TRBJ2-2; 7 bases are shared with TRBD2. The ends lost 4 bases at V and 3 bases at J; junction bases unmatched: 8. This CDR3 contains 16 residues. Looked up from germline, CDR1 is SEHNR and CDR2 is FQNEAQ (reference sequence). DNA of the CDR3: TGTGCCAGCAGCTCCCCGGTAGGGAGGGACACCGGGGAGCTGTTTTTT. Translated: CASSSPVGRDTGELFF.

This rearrangement joins TRBV6-4 to TRBJ2-2; D unresolved. This CDR3 spans 14 amino acids. The V end was cut by 4 bases, the J end by 2 bases, with 8 bases between. Germline CDR1 MRHNA, CDR2 SNTAGT. CDR3 bases: TGTGCCAGCAGTGTTCTAGGTAACACCGGGGAGCTGTTTTTT. Its translation is CASSVLGNTGELFF.

J is TRBJ2-7 and V is TRBV11-2; D call uncertain. Trimming removed 1 base from V and 3 bases from J, with 13 bases in between. Germline V gene sequence: CDR1 SGHAT, CDR2 FQNNGV. CDR3 length: 15 amino acids. In DNA form, the CDR3 reads TGTGCCAGCAGCTTAGGTCCGAACACCATCTACGAGCAGTACTTC. Translated, it gives CASSLGPNTIYEQYF.

The chain employs TRBV11-3 and TRBJ2-2; a possible D gene is TRBD1 (5 bases). The ends were cut back, 2 bases at V and 7 bases at J, with 8 bases in the middle. The germline V gene has CDR1 SGHNT and CDR2 YENEEA. The CDR3 contains 13 residues. CDR3 sequence reads: CASSLIGDGELFF. Written as DNA, the CDR3 is TGTGCCAGCAGCTTAATAGGGGACGGGGAGCTGTTTTTT.

Note on this clone: Other DNA sequences in this sample translate to the same CDR3. CDR3 DNA: TGTGCCAGCAGTTCGACCGGGACAGGCAACTATGGCTACACCTTC. Encoded protein: CASSSTGTGNYGYTF. The chain is built from TRBV28 and TRBJ1-2; TRBD1 matches 8 bases. Germline-derived CDR1 and CDR2 are MDHEN and SYDVKM. The V gene end was trimmed by 4 bases and the J gene end by 2 bases; junction bases not matched to a gene: 6. CDR3 length: 15 amino acids.

This chain uses TRBV28 with TRBJ2-1; 8 nucleotides agree with TRBD2. V lost 6 bases and J lost 6; bases outside the gene matches: 7. The CDR3 is 14 residues long. Germline V gene data show CDR1 as MDHEN and CDR2 as SYDVKM. Here the CDR3 reads CASRGGGLRNEQFF. DNA for the CDR3: TGTGCCAGCAGGGGCGGGGGGCTTCGCAATGAGCAGTTCTTC.

V gene TRBV24-1 combines with J gene TRBJ2-6; TRBD1 is a possible D gene (6 bases). Germline V gene lookup returns CDR1 KGHDR and CDR2 SFDVKD. The CDR3 sequence is 15 residues long. V was shortened by 3 bases and J by 7 bases, with 12 bases between the two germline ends. In nucleotides, the CDR3 is TGTGCCACCAGTGATCGCGTAGGGGGAGCCAACGTCCTGACTTTC. Its protein product is CATSDRVGGANVLTF.

This clone was counted a single time. V and J are TRBV7-9 and TRBJ1-1, with 7 nucleotides matching TRBD1. The CDR3 is made up of 12 amino acids. V was clipped by 2 bases and J by 9 bases; unmatched bases: 3. Germline assignment: CDR1 SEHNR and CDR2 FQNEAQ (reference sequence). CDR3 sequence reads: CASSLMTGKAFF. The DNA of the CDR3 is TGTGCCAGCAGCTTAATGACAGGGAAAGCTTTCTTT.

The gene calls are TRBV18 and TRBJ2-1; 9 bases are shared with TRBD2. The CDR3 contains 17 residues. Per germline, CDR1 KGHSH and CDR2 LQKENI. With V trimmed by 1 base and J by 7 bases, 11 bases remained unmatched. CDR3 sequence (DNA): TGTGCCAGCTCACCACTCGTCCTCGCGGGGGGGGAAAATGAGCAGTTCTTC. Translated, it gives CASSPLVLAGGENEQFF.

The chain carries TRBV7-2 and TRBJ2-3; TRBD2 aligns across 9 bases. V lost 5 bases, J lost 5 bases, and 8 bases stayed unmatched. CDR1 is SGHTA and CDR2 is FQGNSA in the germline V gene. CDR3 size: 15 residues. CDR3: CASSPGGGGLDTQYF. CDR3 nucleotides: TGTGCCAGCAGCCCCGGCGGGGGGGGCCTAGATACGCAGTATTTT.

The rearrangement links TRBV19 to TRBJ2-2; the D is unclear. Trimming shortened V by 5 bases and J by 1 base, and 5 bases separated the two germline ends. The CDR3 covers 13 residues. Germline assignment: CDR1 LNHDA and CDR2 SQIVND (reference sequence). CDR3 coding DNA: TGTGCCAGTAGTCCAGTGAACACCGGGGAGCTGTTTTTT. It yields the protein CASSPVNTGELFF.

The chain couples TRBV19 to TRBJ2-6; possible D gene TRBD1, 5 bases. The CDR3 extends over 14 amino acids. The germline gives CDR1 LNHDA, CDR2 SQIVND (reference sequence). Trimming stripped 5 bases from V and 1 base from J, with 6 bases between. DNA of the CDR3: TGTGCCAGTAGTCCAGGGTCTGGGGCCAACGTCCTGACTTTC. Translation gives CASSPGSGANVLTF.

The V call is TRBV29-1, the J call TRBJ2-5; 7 bases line up with TRBD1. Trimming at V came to 6 bases and at J to 3 bases, leaving 10 bases not matched to a gene. CDR3 size: 14 residues. CDR1 and CDR2 (germline): SQVTM, ANQGSEA. CDR3 sequence (DNA): TGCAGCGTAACAGGGGCACTGGTAGAAGAGACCCAGTACTTC. It codes for CSVTGALVEETQYF.

This chain uses TRBV4-1 with TRBJ1-3, with D unclear. Germline lookup yields CDR1 MGHRA and CDR2 YSYEKL. Trimming pared 1 base from V and 9 bases from J, leaving 16 bases between. This CDR3 comprises 15 residues. The chain's CDR3 is CASSQGVGEGTTIYF. For the CDR3, the DNA is TGCGCCAGCAGCCAAGGCGTTGGGGAGGGCACCACCATATATTTT.

This clone was found a few times. The J gene is TRBJ1-2, the V gene TRBV4-3, with D possibly being TRBD1 (5 bases). The germline V and J ends were trimmed by 1 base and 6 bases, with 15 bases remaining between them. The CDR3 runs to 15 residues. Germline CDR1 reads LGHNA; CDR2 reads YSLEER. The CDR3 protein is CASSQGRRGAHGYTF. DNA of the CDR3: TGCGCCAGCAGCCAAGGTAGAAGGGGCGCACATGGCTACACCTTC.